This record looks at one T cell receptor beta chain sequence and its context. The V segment lost 6 bases and the J segment 10 bases; nucleotides outside the gene matches: 9. Germline V gene sequence: CDR1 MNHEY, CDR2 SVGAGI. CDR3 length: 13 residues. Profiling relied on immunoSEQ multiplex PCR, and the TCRdb table lists in-frame clones only, not all of them. This table has around 150,000 clones, around 82% appearing once. The data originate from a study of blood T cell repertoires in COVID-19. Sequencing was carried out using peripheral blood. The rearrangement joins TRBV6-5 to TRBJ2-3, with 8 bases identical to TRBD2. The TCR originated in a middle-aged woman with COVID-19, enrolled during active disease. The CDR3, as DNA: TGTGCCAGCAGGGAGGGCACGGGGGGGGCGCAGTATTTT. Translating gives CASREGTGGAQYF.